The rows below give T cell receptor beta chains drawn from one sample of a study of T cell responses to AZD1222 COVID-19 vaccine. The assay was immunoSEQ multiplex PCR, and TCRdb's table has in-frame clones only and misses some. The sample holds about 130,000 clones; roughly 90% are singletons and the top ten take 1.6%. The sequencing used peripheral blood, collected on day 0 of AZD1222 vaccination. These receptors all stem from an adult in good health. Both conserved end residues are part of each CDR3. D genes are given only for firm matches.

v_call,d_call,j_call,cdr3_aa
TRBV7-2,.,TRBJ2-6,CASSLITAPTSGANVLTF
TRBV25-1,.,TRBJ1-6,CASSPLQGSSYNSPLHF
TRBV28,.,TRBJ2-7,CASSPAGVYEQYF
TRBV30,TRBD1,TRBJ1-2,CAWSWTGNLNGYTF
TRBV6-5,.,TRBJ1-3,CASSYSTGTGNTIYF
TRBV28,TRBD1,TRBJ1-3,CAGHVSGTDNTIYF
TRBV10-3,.,TRBJ1-5,CAISESRTGVDQPQHF
TRBV19,TRBD1,TRBJ2-7,CASLDRSSYEQYF
TRBV6-2/TRBV6-3,TRBD1,TRBJ2-7,CASSRTGNHEQYF
TRBV18,.,TRBJ1-5,CASSPIPTGEPQHF
TRBV27,.,TRBJ2-2,CASTPLGSGELFF
TRBV7-9,.,TRBJ1-4,CASSSPGDKLFF
TRBV12-3/TRBV12-4,TRBD1,TRBJ1-2,CASSGTGGYGYTF
TRBV7-2,.,TRBJ1-1,CASSSVGGVSTEAFF
TRBV4-2,.,TRBJ1-2,CASSQRTTNYGYTF
TRBV5-8,TRBD1,TRBJ2-7,CASSSDREYEQYF
TRBV27,.,TRBJ1-3,CASSPGYGGNTIYF
TRBV27,TRBD1,TRBJ1-2,CASSAGGQGGNYGYTF
TRBV5-1,.,TRBJ2-7,CASSLAQGPSYEQYF
TRBV4-3,.,TRBJ2-7,CASSQVVGGPYEQYF
TRBV20-1,.,TRBJ1-1,CSWVRNTEAFF
TRBV6-5,.,TRBJ2-1,CASSYGRAVYNEQFF
TRBV19,.,TRBJ1-1,CASSIQSNTEAFF
TRBV7-2,TRBD1,TRBJ1-2,CASSLADRAYYGYTF